The clone carrying this T cell receptor (beta chain) was seen at least ten times. Amplified material comprised TCR beta CDR3 regions derived from RNA transcripts. The first round was an RT-PCR with HTBI primers, and the second round was a multiplex PCR. One entry per CDR3 protein results from TCRdb running MiXCR on the multiplex PCR reads. The data show around 400,000 distinct CDR3 sequences, roughly 20% seen once. The sample originates from a study of Graves' ophthalmopathy and Graves' hyperthyroidism. The CDR3 covers 17 residues. The V and J ends lost 1 base and 2 bases respectively, with 15 bases between them. Germline values: CDR1 SEHNR, CDR2 FQNEAQ (reference sequence).

The sequenced sample consisted of peripheral blood. The V gene is TRBV7-9, the J gene TRBJ2-4; a weak D match, TRBD2 (6 bases). The sequence came from a woman aged 18-29 years with stable Graves' hyperthyroidism. The CDR3: CASSLGVRGETKNIQYF. The CDR3, as DNA: TGTGCCAGCAGCTTAGGCGTTCGCGGGGAGACCAAAAACATTCAGTACTTC.